This T cell receptor (beta chain) comes out of a study of blood T cell repertoires in COVID-19 (dated by TCRdb to 2020 to 2022). Regarding the complete study: The collaborator samples originated in the United States, Italy and Spain and spanned the acute and convalescent phases of COVID-19. The material from the prospective study consisted of cDNA or gDNA derived from T cells, B-cell-depleted T cells, or PBMCs. Deeply sampled blood TCRbeta repertoires from subjects exposed to, actively infected with, or recovered from COVID-19 were included in the dataset. The repertoires were made available in a free public database intended to serve as a resource for research on the immune response to SARS-CoV-2. Samples were obtained from the ongoing ImmuneRACE study (first 160 participants) and from about 1,300 subjects provided by 6 global collaborators. Nearly every sample came with metadata listing a de-identified subject ID, COVID-19 status, age in years and sex. HLA class I and class II types, where available, came from metadata supplied by the sample provider rather than from assay-based typing. On the study overall, not on this receptor specifically: How much clinical and demographic metadata was included differed by source and by participant, and the metadata was provided uncurated.

Inclusive of the bounding cysteine and phenylalanine, the CDR3 is 18 residues long. Just the 54-base CDR3 DNA is kept, in frame starting at base 1. The germline V gene specifies SGHRS as CDR1 and YFSETQ as CDR2. Here V drops 0 bases and J drops 2 bases, and the junction holds 12 bases not matched to any gene. One collaborating source in Seattle enrolled patients during active infection and followed them longitudinally through the course of disease. Each collaborating institution followed its own protocols to collect whole blood in K2EDTA tubes. For TCRbeta analysis, collaborators shipped samples as frozen whole blood, isolated PBMCs, or DNA extracted from either of those sample types. As for this clone: Its target antigen remains unknown. Within one base of it there is no much larger clone, and no base qualities were kept.

TCRbeta CDR3 regions were amplified from genomic DNA by means of the immunoSEQ Assay, a bias-controlled multiplex PCR. From the authors' description of their analysis: Within the assay, amplification of reference gene primers was used to estimate how many nucleated cells each sample contained. To quantify the absolute abundance of each unique TCRbeta CDR3 rearrangement, sequence reads were collapsed and filtered. Productive Simpson clonality was computed per sample as the square root of Simpson's diversity index over productive rearrangements. Drawn from immuneACCESS, this table holds only the in-frame rearrangements with V and J called that TCRdb kept. Clones are partly lost; checked studies trace under half to an unresolved V gene and leave the rest unexplained. The V and J calls and clone size come from that table; D and trimming were worked out from the DNA. The sample has 250,000 to 400,000 clones on record, roughly nine tenths of them singletons. Clones ranked in the top ten supply less than 3% of the sample.

The TCR sequence derives from a woman in her 30s with COVID-19, enrolled during active disease. Recombination connected TRBV5-1 to TRBJ2-7, and 9 junction bases match TRBD1. The sample comprised peripheral blood. The CDR3 region: CASSLVGPGQGDPYEQYF. DNA sequence: TGCGCCAGCAGCTTGGTAGGCCCGGGACAGGGTGACCCCTACGAGCAGTACTTC. Here the CDR3 is joined to the reference TRBV5-1 and TRBJ2-7 genes, and the full variable domain is: KAGVTQTPRYLIKTRGQQVTLSCSPISGHRSVSWYQQTPGQGLQFLFEYFSETQRNKGNFPGRFSGRQFSNSRSEMNVSTLELGDSALYLCASSLVGPGQGDPYEQYFGPGTRLTVT.